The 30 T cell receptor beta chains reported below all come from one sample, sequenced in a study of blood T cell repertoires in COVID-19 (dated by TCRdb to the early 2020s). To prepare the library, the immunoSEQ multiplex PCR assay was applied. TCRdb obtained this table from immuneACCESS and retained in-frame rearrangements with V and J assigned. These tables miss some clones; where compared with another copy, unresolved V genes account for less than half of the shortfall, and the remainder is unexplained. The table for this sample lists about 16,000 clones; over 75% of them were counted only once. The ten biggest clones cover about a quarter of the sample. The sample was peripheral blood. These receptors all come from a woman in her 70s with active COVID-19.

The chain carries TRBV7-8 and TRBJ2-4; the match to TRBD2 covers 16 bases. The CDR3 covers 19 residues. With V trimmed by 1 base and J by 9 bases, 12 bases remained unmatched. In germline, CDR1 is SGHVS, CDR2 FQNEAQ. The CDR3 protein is CASSLGQPGTSGRGGIQYF. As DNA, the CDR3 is TGTGCCAGCAGCTTAGGCCAGCCCGGGACTAGCGGGAGGGGGGGCATTCAGTACTTC.

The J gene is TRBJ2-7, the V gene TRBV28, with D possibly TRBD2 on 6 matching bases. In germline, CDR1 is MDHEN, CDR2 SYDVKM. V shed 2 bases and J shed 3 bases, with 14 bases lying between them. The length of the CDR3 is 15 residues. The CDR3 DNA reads TGTGCCAGCAGTTTAGTTGGGGGGACTCACTACGAGCAGTACTTC. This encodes CASSLVGGTHYEQYF.

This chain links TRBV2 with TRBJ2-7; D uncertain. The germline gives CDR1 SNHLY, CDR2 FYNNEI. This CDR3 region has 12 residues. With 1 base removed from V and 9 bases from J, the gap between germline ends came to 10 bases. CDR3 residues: CASSEETTWQYF. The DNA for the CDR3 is TGTGCCAGCAGTGAAGAGACAACGTGGCAGTACTTC. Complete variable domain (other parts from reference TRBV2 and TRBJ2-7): EPEVTQTPSHQVTQMGQEVILRCVPISNHLYFYWYRQILGQKVEFLVSFYNNEISEKSEIFDDQFSVERPDGSNFTLKIRSTKLEDSAMYFCASSEETTWQYFGPGTRLTVT.

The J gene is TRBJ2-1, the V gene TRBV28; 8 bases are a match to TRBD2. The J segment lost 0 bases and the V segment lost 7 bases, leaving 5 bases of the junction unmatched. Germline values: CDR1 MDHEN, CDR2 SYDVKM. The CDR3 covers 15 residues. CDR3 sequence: CASIISGSSYNEQFF. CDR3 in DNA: TGTGCCAGCATTATAAGCGGGAGCTCCTACAATGAGCAGTTCTTC.

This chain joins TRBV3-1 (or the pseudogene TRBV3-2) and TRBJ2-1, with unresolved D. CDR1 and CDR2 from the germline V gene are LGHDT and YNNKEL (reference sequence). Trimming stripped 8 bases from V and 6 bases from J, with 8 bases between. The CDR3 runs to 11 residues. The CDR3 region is CASGPGNEQFF. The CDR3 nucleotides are TGTGCCAGCGGCCCCGGCAATGAGCAGTTCTTC.

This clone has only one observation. The CDR3 loop reads CASSQYSGSTDTQYF. The CDR3 DNA reads as TGCGCCAGCAGCCAATATAGCGGAAGCACAGATACGCAGTATTTT. The chain employs TRBV4-1 and TRBJ2-3, with a possible D match to TRBD2 (6 bases). The CDR3 consists of 15 residues. Germline-derived CDR1 and CDR2 are MGHRA and YSYEKL. With 2 bases removed from V and 0 bases from J, the gap between germline ends came to 9 bases.

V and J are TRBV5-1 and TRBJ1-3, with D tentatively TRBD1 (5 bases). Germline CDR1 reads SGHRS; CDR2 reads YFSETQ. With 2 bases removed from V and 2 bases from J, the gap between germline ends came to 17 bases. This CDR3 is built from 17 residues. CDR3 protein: CASSFERLRVAGNTIYF. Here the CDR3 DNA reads TGCGCCAGCAGCTTCGAGCGCCTCAGGGTTGCTGGAAACACCATATATTTT. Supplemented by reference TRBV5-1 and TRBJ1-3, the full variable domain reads KAGVTQTPRYLIKTRGQQVTLSCSPISGHRSVSWYQQTPGQGLQFLFEYFSETQRNKGNFPGRFSGRQFSNSRSEMNVSTLELGDSALYLCASSFERLRVAGNTIYFGEGSWLTVV.

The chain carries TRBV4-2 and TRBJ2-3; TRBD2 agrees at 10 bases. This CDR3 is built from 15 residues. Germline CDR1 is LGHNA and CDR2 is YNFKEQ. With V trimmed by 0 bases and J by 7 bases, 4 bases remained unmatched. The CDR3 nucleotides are TGTGCCAGCAGCCAAGAACTAGCGGGACAAAATACGCAGTATTTT. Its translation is CASSQELAGQNTQYF.

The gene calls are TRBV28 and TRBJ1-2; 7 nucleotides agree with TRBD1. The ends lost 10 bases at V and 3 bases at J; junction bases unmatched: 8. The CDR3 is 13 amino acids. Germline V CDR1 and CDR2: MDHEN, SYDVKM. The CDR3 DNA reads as TGTGCCATTGTTGGACAGGTTGACTATGGCTACACCTTC. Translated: CAIVGQVDYGYTF.

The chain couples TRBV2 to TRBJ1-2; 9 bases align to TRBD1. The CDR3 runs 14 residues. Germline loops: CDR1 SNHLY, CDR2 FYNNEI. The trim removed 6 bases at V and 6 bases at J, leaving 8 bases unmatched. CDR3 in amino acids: CASRPFTGGDGYTF. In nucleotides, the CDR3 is TGTGCCAGCAGACCGTTCACAGGGGGCGATGGCTACACCTTC.

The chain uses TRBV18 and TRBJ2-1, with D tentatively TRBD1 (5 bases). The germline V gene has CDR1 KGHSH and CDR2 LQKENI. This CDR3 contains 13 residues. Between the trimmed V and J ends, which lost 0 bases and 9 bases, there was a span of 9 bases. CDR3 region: CASSPPGRGEQFF. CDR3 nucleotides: TGTGCCAGCTCACCACCCGGTAGGGGTGAGCAGTTCTTC.

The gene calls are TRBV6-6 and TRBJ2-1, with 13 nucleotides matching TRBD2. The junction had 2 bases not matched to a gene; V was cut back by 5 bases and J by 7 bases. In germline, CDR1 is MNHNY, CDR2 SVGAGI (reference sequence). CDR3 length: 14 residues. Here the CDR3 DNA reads TGTGCCAGCAGTCGGACTAGCGGGAGTAATGAGCAGTTCTTC. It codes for CASSRTSGSNEQFF.

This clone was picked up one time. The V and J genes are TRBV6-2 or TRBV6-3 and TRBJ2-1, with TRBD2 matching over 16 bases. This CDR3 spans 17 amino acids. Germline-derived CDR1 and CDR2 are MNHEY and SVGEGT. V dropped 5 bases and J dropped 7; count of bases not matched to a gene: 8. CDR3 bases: TGTGCCAGCAGTAAGTCCGGGACTAGCGGGAGGGCTAATGAGCAGTTCTTC. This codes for CASSKSGTSGRANEQFF.

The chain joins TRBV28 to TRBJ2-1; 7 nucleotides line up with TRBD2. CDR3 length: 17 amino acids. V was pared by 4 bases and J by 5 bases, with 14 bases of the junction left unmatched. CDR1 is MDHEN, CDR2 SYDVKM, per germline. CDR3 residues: CASSSGAGLFPNNEQFF. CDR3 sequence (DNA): TGTGCCAGCAGTTCAGGAGCGGGACTCTTCCCAAACAATGAGCAGTTCTTC.

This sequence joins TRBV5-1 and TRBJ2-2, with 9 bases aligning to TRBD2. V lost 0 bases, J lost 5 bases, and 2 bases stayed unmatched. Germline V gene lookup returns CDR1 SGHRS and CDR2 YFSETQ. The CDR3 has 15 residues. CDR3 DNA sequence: TGCGCCAGCAGCTTGGATCTAGCGGGGACCGGGGAGCTGTTTTTT. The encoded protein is CASSLDLAGTGELFF.

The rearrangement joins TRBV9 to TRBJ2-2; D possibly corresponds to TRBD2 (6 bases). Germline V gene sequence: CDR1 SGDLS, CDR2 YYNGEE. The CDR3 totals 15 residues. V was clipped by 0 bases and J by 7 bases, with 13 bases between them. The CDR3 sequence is CASSVAGSIGGELFF. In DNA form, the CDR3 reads TGTGCCAGCAGCGTAGCCGGGAGCATCGGCGGGGAGCTGTTTTTT.

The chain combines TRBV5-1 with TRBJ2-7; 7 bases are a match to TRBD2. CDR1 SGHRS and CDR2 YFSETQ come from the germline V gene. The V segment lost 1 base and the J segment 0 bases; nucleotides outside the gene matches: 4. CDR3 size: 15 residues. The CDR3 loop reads CASSLPSGISYEQYF. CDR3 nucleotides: TGCGCCAGCAGCTTGCCTAGCGGCATCTCCTACGAGCAGTACTTC.

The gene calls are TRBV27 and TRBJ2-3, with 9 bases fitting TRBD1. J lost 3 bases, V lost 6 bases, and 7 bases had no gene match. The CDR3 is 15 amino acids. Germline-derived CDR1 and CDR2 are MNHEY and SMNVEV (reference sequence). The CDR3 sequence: CASREGQGGTDTQYF. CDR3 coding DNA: TGTGCCAGCAGGGAGGGACAGGGAGGAACAGATACGCAGTATTTT.

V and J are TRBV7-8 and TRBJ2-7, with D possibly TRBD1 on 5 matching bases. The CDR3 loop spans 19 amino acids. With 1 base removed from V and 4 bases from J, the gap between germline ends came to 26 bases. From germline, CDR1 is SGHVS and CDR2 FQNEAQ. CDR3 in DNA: TGTGCCAGCAGCTTAGTATGGCAAGGTGGGGTCACCTCAGGGTACGAGCAGTACTTC. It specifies CASSLVWQGGVTSGYEQYF. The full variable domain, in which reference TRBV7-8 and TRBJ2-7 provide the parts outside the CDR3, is GAGVSQSPRYKVAKRGQDVALRCDPISGHVSLFWYQQALGQGPEFLTYFQNEAQLDKSGLPSDRFFAERPEGSVSTLKIQRTQQEDSAVYLCASSLVWQGGVTSGYEQYFGPGTRLTVT.

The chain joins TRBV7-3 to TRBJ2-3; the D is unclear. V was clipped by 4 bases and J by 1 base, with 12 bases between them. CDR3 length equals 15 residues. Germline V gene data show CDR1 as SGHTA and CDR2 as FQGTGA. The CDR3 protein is CASSSGLVGTDTQYF. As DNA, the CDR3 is TGTGCCAGCAGCTCCGGTCTAGTCGGCACAGATACGCAGTATTTT.

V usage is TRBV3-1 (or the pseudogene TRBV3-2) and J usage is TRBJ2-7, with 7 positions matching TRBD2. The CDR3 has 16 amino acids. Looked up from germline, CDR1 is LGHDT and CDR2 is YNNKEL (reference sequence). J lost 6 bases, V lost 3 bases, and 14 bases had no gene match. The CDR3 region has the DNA TGTGCCAGCAGCCAGGAACTAGCGCCGAGGCCGAGCGAGCAGTACTTC. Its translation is CASSQELAPRPSEQYF.

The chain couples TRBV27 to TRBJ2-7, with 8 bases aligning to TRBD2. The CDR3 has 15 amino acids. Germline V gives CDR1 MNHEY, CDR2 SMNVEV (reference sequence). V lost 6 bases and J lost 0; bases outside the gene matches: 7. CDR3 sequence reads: CASRPGGGISYEQYF. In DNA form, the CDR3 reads TGTGCCAGCAGGCCCGGGGGGGGAATCTCCTACGAGCAGTACTTC.

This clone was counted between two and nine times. The CDR3 loop is CASSDDRRGVAFF. CDR3 nucleotides: TGTGCCAGCAGTGACGACAGGCGAGGGGTAGCTTTCTTT. This rearrangement joins TRBV6-4 to TRBJ1-1; D possibly corresponds to TRBD1 (6 bases). There are 13 residues in the CDR3. V lost 2 bases and J lost 10, with 14 bases in between. Germline V CDR1 and CDR2: MRHNA, SNTAGT.

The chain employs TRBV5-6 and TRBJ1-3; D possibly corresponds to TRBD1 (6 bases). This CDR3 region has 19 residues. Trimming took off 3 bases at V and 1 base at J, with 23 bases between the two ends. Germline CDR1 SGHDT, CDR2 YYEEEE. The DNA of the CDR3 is TGTGCCAGCAGCTACAACAGGGTTCTTCTACCACTTTCTGGAAACACCATATATTTT. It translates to CASSYNRVLLPLSGNTIYF.

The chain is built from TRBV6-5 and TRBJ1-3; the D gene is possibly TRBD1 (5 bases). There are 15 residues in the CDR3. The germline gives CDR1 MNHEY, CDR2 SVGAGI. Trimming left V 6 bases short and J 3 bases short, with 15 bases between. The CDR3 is CASRTLQGLGNTIYF. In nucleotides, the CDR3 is TGTGCCAGCAGGACGCTTCAGGGCCTTGGAAACACCATATATTTT.

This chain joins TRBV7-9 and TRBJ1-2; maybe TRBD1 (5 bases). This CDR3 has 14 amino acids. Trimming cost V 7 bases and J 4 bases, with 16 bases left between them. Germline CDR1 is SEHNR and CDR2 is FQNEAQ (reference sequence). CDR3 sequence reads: CASNPRQGRYGYTF. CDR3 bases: TGTGCCAGCAATCCACGCCAGGGCCGCTATGGCTACACCTTC.

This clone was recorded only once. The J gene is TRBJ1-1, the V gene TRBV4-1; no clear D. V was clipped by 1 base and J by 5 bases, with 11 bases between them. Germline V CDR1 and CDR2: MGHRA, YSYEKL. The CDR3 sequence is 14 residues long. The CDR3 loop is CASSQVDGKTEAFF. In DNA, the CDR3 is TGCGCCAGCAGCCAAGTGGACGGGAAAACTGAAGCTTTCTTT.

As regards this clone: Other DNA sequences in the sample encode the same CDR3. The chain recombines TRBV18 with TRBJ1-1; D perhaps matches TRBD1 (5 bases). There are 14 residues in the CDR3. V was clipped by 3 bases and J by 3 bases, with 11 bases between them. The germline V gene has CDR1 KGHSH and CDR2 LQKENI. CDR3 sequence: CASSPGGADTEAFF. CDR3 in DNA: TGTGCCAGCTCACCGGGAGGGGCGGACACTGAAGCTTTCTTT.

The CDR3: CASSPPVGGISYYEQYF. As DNA, the CDR3 is TGTGCCAGCTCACCACCGGTAGGGGGCATTTCGTACTACGAGCAGTACTTC. The V gene is TRBV18, the J gene TRBJ2-7; 7 positions match TRBD1. The germline V gene encodes CDR1 KGHSH and CDR2 LQKENI. There are 17 residues in the CDR3. The J segment lost 3 bases and the V segment lost 0 bases, leaving 11 bases of the junction unmatched. Combining the CDR3 with reference TRBV18 and TRBJ2-7 gives the whole variable domain NAGVMQNPRHLVRRRGQEARLRCSPMKGHSHVYWYRQLPEEGLKFMVYLQKENIIDESGMPKERFSAEFPKEGPSILRIQQVVRGDSAAYFCASSPPVGGISYYEQYFGPGTRLTVT.

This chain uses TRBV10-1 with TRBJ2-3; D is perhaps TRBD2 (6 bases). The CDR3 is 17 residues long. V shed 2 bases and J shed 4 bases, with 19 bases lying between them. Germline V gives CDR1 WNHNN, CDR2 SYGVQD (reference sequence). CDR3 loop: CASSETSLEAGSDTQYF. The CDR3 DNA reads TGCGCCAGCAGTGAGACCTCCCTAGAGGCGGGATCAGATACGCAGTATTTT.